The source of this T cell receptor beta chain is a study of blood T cell repertoires in COVID-19. Study-level background: In each case, the material was cDNA or gDNA derived from T cells, B-cell-depleted T cells, or PBMCs.

Original analysis: Scientists estimated how many nucleated cells there were by amplifying reference gene primers. Sequenced by immunoSEQ multiplex PCR; TCRdb stores in-frame clones only, minus some. The V and J calls and the clone size are those of that table, but D and trimming were determined from the DNA. Of roughly 95,000 clones detected, roughly 87% appear once; the ten largest clones hold 15% to 20%. The sequence came from a man aged 80 or over with acute or convalescent COVID-19. Sequenced material: peripheral blood.

DNA for the CDR3: TGTGCCAGCAGTTCCCCGCGGGGGTCCTACAATGAGCAGTTCTTC. This translates into CASSSPRGSYNEQFF. The chain uses TRBV27 and TRBJ2-1, with 7 bases fitting TRBD2. V shed 4 bases and J 1 base; nucleotides not matched to a gene: 4. The CDR3 has 15 amino acids. Germline CDR1 is MNHEY and CDR2 is SMNVEV (reference sequence).